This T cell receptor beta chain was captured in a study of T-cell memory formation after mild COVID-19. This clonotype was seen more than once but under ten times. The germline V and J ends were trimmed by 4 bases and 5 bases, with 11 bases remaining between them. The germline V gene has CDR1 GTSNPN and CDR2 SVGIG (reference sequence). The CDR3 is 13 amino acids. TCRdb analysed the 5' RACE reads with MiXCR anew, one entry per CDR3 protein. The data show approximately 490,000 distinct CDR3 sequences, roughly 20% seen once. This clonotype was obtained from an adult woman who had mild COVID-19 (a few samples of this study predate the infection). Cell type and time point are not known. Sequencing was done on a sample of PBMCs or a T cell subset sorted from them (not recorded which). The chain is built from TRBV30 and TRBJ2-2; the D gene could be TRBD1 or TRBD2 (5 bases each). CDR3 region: CAWTPWGTGELFF. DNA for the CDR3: TGTGCCTGGACCCCCTGGGGGACCGGGGAGCTGTTTTTT.